One TCR beta chain is described in this entry. The antigen it binds to is not known. Base qualities are not at hand, and no much larger clone is one base apart. Reading from cysteine to phenylalanine, the CDR3 counts 16 amino acids. Solely the CDR3 DNA is kept, with 48 bases framed from the first base. CDR1 SGDLS and CDR2 YYNGEE were looked up in the germline V gene. The V end loses 0 bases and the J end loses 0 bases, and a stretch of 10 bases separates them. This sample stems from a study of graft-versus-host responses after intestinal transplantation (dated by TCRdb to about 2021). Looking at the study overall: The transplants that recipients received were multivisceral, liver-intestinal, or isolated intestinal. A peak of at least 4% donor T cells among recipient peripheral blood mononuclear cells was the definition used for donor T cell macrochimerism. To identify alloreactive clones, pre-transplant mixed lymphocyte reaction products were sequenced and then compared with unstimulated pre-transplant donor and recipient T cells. The cohort enrolled under 30 intestinal transplant recipients, one of whom was a retransplant, and a few patients without pretransplant specimens were excluded. All recipients received anti-thymocyte globulin induction followed by maintenance tacrolimus and steroids for around three years. Instead of going to the commercial service, samples from a few later patients were sequenced in-house on an Illumina MiSeq and processed with MiXCR. After intestinal transplantation, graft-versus-host and host-versus-graft alloreactive T cell clones in the graft, circulation and bone marrow were tracked using bulk TCR-beta CDR3 sequencing. Overall study outcomes, separate from this receptor: GvH clones were found in recipient bone marrow, and some of the GvH clones appeared earlier in ileal mucosa or blood, which is consistent with an intestinal mucosal origin. Early after transplant, declines in HvG clones were associated with peak levels of circulating GvH clones. In the allografts of patients with donor T cell macrochimerism, GvH to HvG T cell clonal ratios were high. The conclusions were limited by the relatively low number and heterogeneity of the intestinal transplant patients.

Reading the label with the study, this specimen's time point is: cells obtained before transplantation from donor or recipient. CD3+CD4+ and CD3+CD8+ populations were FACS-sorted from unstimulated pre-transplant donor and recipient cells taken from spleen or lymph nodes. Library preparation employed the immunoSEQ multiplex PCR assay. For most patients, genomic DNA was isolated with the Qiagen DNeasy Blood and Tissue Kit and sent frozen to Adaptive Biotechnologies for TCR sequencing. For most patients, genomic DNA was subjected to high-throughput TCR-beta CDR3 sequencing by Adaptive Biotechnologies. The authors' pipeline ran thus. TCR sequencing data for roughly 18 patients were retrieved from Adaptive's ImmunoSEQ software; three other patients were processed with MiXCR and VDJtools. To correct CD4 versus CD8 sorting errors, any sequence found in both subsets at a frequency ratio below 5:1 was removed. CDR3 nucleotide sequences shared between donor and recipient were removed because their origin could not be assigned. Alloreactive clones required at least 2-fold expansion over unstimulated cells and minimum CFSE-low frequency of 0.002% (template counts) or 0.001% (read counts). A clone was considered mappable if detected in the sequenced pre-transplant spleen, lymph node, or MLR CFSE-low populations of the donor or recipient. Cumulative frequency of alloreactive clones was calculated as a percentage of all sequences weighted by copy number. TCRdb provides this immuneACCESS table in a form limited to in-frame rearrangements. Some clones are lacking; in checked studies, under half of them reflect an unresolved V gene, and why the rest are absent is not known. V and J calls plus clone size are reproduced from that table; the DNA served to infer D and trimming. This sample lists 90,000 to 150,000 clones; roughly 91% were detected once. Over 0.1% of the sample belongs to the ten largest clones.

This receptor was identified in a human donor who received an intestinal transplant. This receptor chain uses TRBV9 and TRBJ2-1; TRBD2 is perhaps the D gene, given 5 matching bases. Sequenced material: unstimulated CD4+ T cells sorted from spleen or lymph node cells, taken before intestinal transplant. The CDR3 region has the sequence CASSVAPSGSYNEQFF. The DNA is as follows: TGTGCCAGCAGCGTAGCTCCCAGCGGCTCCTACAATGAGCAGTTCTTC.